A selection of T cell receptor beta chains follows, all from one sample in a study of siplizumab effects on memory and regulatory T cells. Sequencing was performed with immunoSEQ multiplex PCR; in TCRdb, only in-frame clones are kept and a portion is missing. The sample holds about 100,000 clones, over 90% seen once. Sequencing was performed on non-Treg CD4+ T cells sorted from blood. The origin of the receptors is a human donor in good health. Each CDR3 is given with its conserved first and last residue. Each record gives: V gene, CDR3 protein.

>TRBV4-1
CASSPYGLNQPQHF
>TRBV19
CASSMPGQGNGYTF
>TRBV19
CASSIGRGRETQYF
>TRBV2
CASSEGRRGNQPQHF
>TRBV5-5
CASSPDYAEQFF
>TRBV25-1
CASSRFTSGSYEQYF
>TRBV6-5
CASSYDRGPYEQYF
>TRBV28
CASSLLGNSYEQYF
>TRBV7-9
CATQGGAYEQYF
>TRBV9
CASTPSPKDSGGTQYF
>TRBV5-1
CASSLTTGSLYGYTF
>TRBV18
CASSRTGENTGELFF
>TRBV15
CATSRVGGQPQHF
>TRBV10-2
CASSAGPAGRDTGELFF
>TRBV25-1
CASSHGTSGRRKGYEQYF
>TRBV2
CASSALHHEQYF